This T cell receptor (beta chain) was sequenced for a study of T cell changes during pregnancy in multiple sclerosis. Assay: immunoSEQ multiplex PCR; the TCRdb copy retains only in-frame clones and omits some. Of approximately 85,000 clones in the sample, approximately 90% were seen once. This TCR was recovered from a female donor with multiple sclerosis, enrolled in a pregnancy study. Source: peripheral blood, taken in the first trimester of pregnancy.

CDR3 coding DNA: TGCAGCCAACAGCGGGGAGACGAGCAGTTCTTC. It yields the protein CSQQRGDEQFF. The chain recombines TRBV20-1 with TRBJ2-1, with 7 positions matching TRBD2. Looked up from germline, CDR1 is DFQATT and CDR2 is SNEGSKA (reference sequence). There are 11 residues in the CDR3.